The text below deals with one T cell receptor (beta chain). Its antigen is not known. J lost 0 bases, V lost 4 bases, and 6 bases had no gene match. The CDR3 extends over 17 amino acids. Germline CDR1 is MNHEY and CDR2 is SMNVEV (reference sequence). The data derive from a study of PD-1 blockade in classical Hodgkin lymphoma. About the research overall: Nivolumab was given intravenously to patients at 3 mg/kg every 2 weeks.

General study findings and limits: Reports described newly diagnosed patients as having lower baseline TCR diversity than healthy donors. CD4+ TCR diversity, unlike CD8+, climbed significantly by C4D1. Repertoires differed for reasons still undefined, possibly disease activity or prior therapy.

With no exception, relapse followed autologous stem cell transplantation in all patients, and brentuximab vedotin exposure varied. Assay used: immunoSEQ multiplex PCR; TCRdb lists only in-frame clones, some missing. The repertoire consists of approximately 12,000 clones, with around three quarters occurring once and the leading ten covering under 11%. The sample here was peripheral blood mononuclear cells (PBMCs), taken at baseline. This TCR was recovered from a human donor with classical Hodgkin lymphoma. This chain links TRBV27 with TRBJ1-6; 7 bases line up with TRBD1. The CDR3 region is CASSWGTASSYNSPLHF. The CDR3 DNA reads as TGTGCCAGCAGTTGGGGGACAGCTAGCTCCTATAATTCACCCCTCCACTTT.